This T cell receptor (beta chain) was profiled in a study of shared clonotypes between healthy human individuals. The overall study: Used for every donor were three CD4 naive, three CD4 memory, two CD8 naive and one CD8 memory plate. Findings of the study overall: It was the non-shared clonotypes that had lower generation probabilities than clonotypes shared by all four donors.

As regards this clone: Its antigen is unidentified. A much bigger clone sits one base away, suggesting this may be a read error. Other DNA sequences in this specimen translate into the identical CDR3.

Assay: immunoSEQ multiplex PCR; the TCRdb copy retains only in-frame clones and omits some. The sample comprises about 2.3 million clones, around 93% of which are singletons, and about 0.36% rests with the top ten. Division of CD4+ cells produced a CD45RA+ naive subset and a CD45RA-negative memory subset. Sequences were obtained from naive CD4+ T cells from PBMCs. The subset denotes: CD45RA+ positively selected. This receptor was obtained from a man younger than 35 in good health. Some clones in this sample may be carry-over from other donors' samples.

CDR3 sequence reads: CASSLGGTQYF. CDR3 in DNA: TGTGCCAGCAGCTTAGGGGGGACCCAGTACTTC. The chain is built from TRBV7-9 and TRBJ2-5; unclear D gene. V dropped 1 base and J dropped 7 bases, with 4 bases sitting between them. From germline, CDR1 is SEHNR and CDR2 FQNEAQ (reference sequence). The CDR3 loop spans 11 amino acids.